Below are 15 T cell receptor beta chains sequenced from a single sample in a study of T cell responses to AZD1222 COVID-19 vaccine. Clones were sequenced by immunoSEQ multiplex PCR, and TCRdb holds only the in-frame ones, with some missing. The sample lists 100,000 or so clones, roughly nine tenths occurring once. Sequences were derived from peripheral blood, sampled on day 0 of AZD1222 vaccination. The receptors here all came from an adult in good health.

This clone showed up just once. The J gene is TRBJ1-1, the V gene TRBV4-3, with a weak D call TRBD1 (6 bases). The V gene's germline CDR1 is LGHNA and CDR2 YSLEER. This CDR3 spans 16 amino acids. Trimming cost V 1 base and J 1 base, with 13 bases left between them. CDR3 DNA: TGCGCCAGCAGCCAAGGCGGGGGCACCCCGAACACTGAAGCTTTCTTT. This gives the protein CASSQGGGTPNTEAFF.

The chain uses TRBV7-9 and TRBJ2-2; D gene uncertain. The CDR3 is 15 residues long. Germline CDR1 SEHNR, CDR2 FQNEAQ (reference sequence). Between the trimmed V and J ends, which lost 0 bases and 3 bases, there was a span of 8 bases. The CDR3 DNA reads TGTGCCAGCAGCTTAGCGGGTCCCGACACCGGGGAGCTGTTTTTT. Its translation: CASSLAGPDTGELFF.

The V call is TRBV5-1, the J call TRBJ2-1; 7 nucleotides line up with TRBD1. Germline V gives CDR1 SGHRS, CDR2 YFSETQ. Unmatched junction bases numbered 5, after V lost 3 bases and J lost 5 bases. The length of the CDR3 is 14 residues. CDR3 in amino acids: CASSYRDSNNEQFF. CDR3 nucleotide sequence: TGCGCCAGCAGCTACCGGGACAGCAACAATGAGCAGTTCTTC.

The chain combines TRBV9 with TRBJ2-3, with 7 bases lining up with TRBD2. The germline CDR1 and CDR2 sequences are SGDLS and YYNGEE. Trimming took 3 bases from V and 2 from J; bases not matched to a gene: 9. The CDR3 spans 16 residues. The CDR3 protein is CASSGPRAGVTDTQYF. The CDR3 DNA follows: TGTGCCAGCAGCGGCCCTCGGGCGGGGGTCACAGATACGCAGTATTTT.

In its sample, this clone was seen once. V gene TRBV4-1 combines with J gene TRBJ1-2; 7 nucleotides align to TRBD1. J lost 9 bases, V lost 1 base, and 11 bases had no gene match. The germline CDR1 and CDR2 sequences are MGHRA and YSYEKL. The CDR3 consists of 15 residues. CDR3 nucleotides: TGCGCCAGCAGCCAAGCCCGGGACAGCCTAGTACGCTACACCTTC. Its protein product is CASSQARDSLVRYTF.

This chain joins TRBV29-1 and TRBJ2-7, with no clear D. Trimming removed 4 bases from V and 0 bases from J, with 10 bases in between. From germline, CDR1 is SQVTM and CDR2 ANQGSEA. CDR3 length: 13 amino acids. CDR3 sequence: CSVGVRSSYEQYF. In DNA, the CDR3 is TGCAGCGTTGGGGTCAGGAGCTCCTACGAGCAGTACTTC.

J is TRBJ1-2 and V is TRBV7-2; D is unresolved. CDR3 length: 14 amino acids. The germline V gene encodes CDR1 SGHTA and CDR2 FQGNSA. Trimming shortened V by 6 bases and J by 0 bases, and 11 bases separated the two germline ends. The CDR3 nucleotides read TGTGCCAGCAGAGTACCGGAGCCTAACTATGGCTACACCTTC. Translation: CASRVPEPNYGYTF.

The J gene is TRBJ1-5, the V gene TRBV7-2; possibly TRBD1 for D (5 bases). The CDR3 consists of 14 residues. Trimming left V 4 bases short and J 1 base short, with 8 bases between. Per the germline V gene, CDR1 is SGHTA and CDR2 is FQGNSA. The CDR3 protein is CASSSGMSNQPQHF. In DNA, the CDR3 is TGTGCCAGCAGCTCAGGGATGAGCAATCAGCCCCAGCATTTT.

The V gene is TRBV2, the J gene TRBJ1-1; D not certain. V was trimmed by 3 bases and J by 6 bases, leaving 11 bases between them. This CDR3 comprises 13 residues. Germline V gene lookup returns CDR1 SNHLY and CDR2 FYNNEI. This CDR3 reads CASSEEVTAEAFF. For the CDR3, the DNA is TGTGCCAGCAGTGAGGAAGTGACGGCTGAAGCTTTCTTT.

The J gene is TRBJ1-1, the V gene TRBV7-3, with D possibly being TRBD1 (6 bases). The length of the CDR3 is 20 residues. Trimming pared 0 bases from V and 4 bases from J, leaving 27 bases between. CDR1 and CDR2 from the germline V gene are SGHTA and FQGTGA. The CDR3, as DNA: TGTGCCAGCAGCTTAACACCCCCCACACGTCCGGGGGCGGCGGGCACTGAAGCTTTCTTT. It yields the protein CASSLTPPTRPGAAGTEAFF.

This clone was detected only once. CDR3 bases: TGTGCCAGCAGCGACAGGCGAACCCCCGCTGATACGCAGTATTTT. Translating it yields CASSDRRTPADTQYF. The chain uses TRBV14 and TRBJ2-3; D is possibly TRBD1 (6 bases). CDR1 SGHDN and CDR2 FVKESK come from the germline V gene. The ends were cut back, 5 bases at V and 6 bases at J, with 18 bases in the middle. The CDR3 runs 15 residues. The full variable domain, in which reference TRBV14 and TRBJ2-3 provide the parts outside the CDR3, is EAGVTQFPSHSVIEKGQTVTLRCDPISGHDNLYWYRRVMGKEIKFLLHFVKESKQDESGMPNNRFLAERTGGTYSTLKVQPAELEDSGVYFCASSDRRTPADTQYFGPGTRLTVL.

This clone was counted only a few times. DNA of the CDR3: TGTGCCAGCTCACCATGGCAACAGGGGTTACGAGTTAACACTGAAGCTTTCTTT. Amino acid sequence: CASSPWQQGLRVNTEAFF. V usage is TRBV18 and J usage is TRBJ1-1, with 7 bases identical to TRBD1. Germline V gives CDR1 KGHSH, CDR2 LQKENI. V gave up 2 bases and J gave up 2 bases; unmatched junction bases: 14. This CDR3 comprises 18 residues.

The genes are TRBV5-1 and TRBJ1-4; 8 nucleotides agree with TRBD1. The CDR3 consists of 17 residues. J was trimmed by 7 bases and V by 1 base; bases with no gene match: 12. Germline assignment: CDR1 SGHRS and CDR2 YFSETQ. The chain's CDR3 is CASSLQPVRGRLEKLFF. CDR3 nucleotide sequence: TGCGCCAGCAGCTTGCAGCCAGTCAGGGGGCGACTTGAAAAACTGTTTTTT.

The rearrangement joins TRBV13 to TRBJ2-2; 14 nucleotides align to TRBD2. CDR1 PRHDT and CDR2 FYEKMQ come from the germline V gene (reference sequence). With V trimmed by 5 bases and J by 0 bases, 5 bases remained unmatched. CDR3 size: 18 residues. The CDR3: CASSPGLAGGTNTGELFF. In DNA, the CDR3 is TGTGCCAGCAGCCCCGGACTAGCGGGGGGTACGAACACCGGGGAGCTGTTTTTT. The variable domain in full, with the rest retrieved from reference TRBV13 and TRBJ2-2, is AAGVIQSPRHLIKEKRETATLKCYPIPRHDTVYWYQQGPGQDPQFLISFYEKMQSDKGSIPDRFSAQQFSDYHSELNMSSLELGDSALYFCASSPGLAGGTNTGELFFGEGSRLTVL.

The chain has TRBV9 and TRBJ2-5; the match to TRBD1 covers 11 bases. CDR1 and CDR2 from the germline V gene are SGDLS and YYNGEE. This CDR3 region has 18 residues. Germline trimming cut 3 bases from V and 4 bases from J; bases unmatched to any gene: 14. Here the CDR3 DNA reads TGTGCCAGCAGCGCGGGACAGGGGGGTCAGGGCAATAGAGAGACCCAGTACTTC. Translating it yields CASSAGQGGQGNRETQYF.